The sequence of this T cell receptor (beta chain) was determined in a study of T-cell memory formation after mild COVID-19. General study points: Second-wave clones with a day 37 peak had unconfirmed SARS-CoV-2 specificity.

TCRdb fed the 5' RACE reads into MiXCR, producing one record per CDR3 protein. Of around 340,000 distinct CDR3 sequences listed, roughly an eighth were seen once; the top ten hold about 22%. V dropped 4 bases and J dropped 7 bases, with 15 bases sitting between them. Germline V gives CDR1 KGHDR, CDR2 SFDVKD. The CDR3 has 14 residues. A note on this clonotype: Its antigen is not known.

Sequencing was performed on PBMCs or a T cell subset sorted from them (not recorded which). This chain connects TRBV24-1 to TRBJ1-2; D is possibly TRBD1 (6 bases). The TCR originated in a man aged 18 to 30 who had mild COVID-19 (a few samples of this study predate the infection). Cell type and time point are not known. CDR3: CATSDPGRGSGYTF. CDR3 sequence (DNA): TGTGCCACCAGTGACCCCGGCAGGGGCTCTGGCTACACCTTC.